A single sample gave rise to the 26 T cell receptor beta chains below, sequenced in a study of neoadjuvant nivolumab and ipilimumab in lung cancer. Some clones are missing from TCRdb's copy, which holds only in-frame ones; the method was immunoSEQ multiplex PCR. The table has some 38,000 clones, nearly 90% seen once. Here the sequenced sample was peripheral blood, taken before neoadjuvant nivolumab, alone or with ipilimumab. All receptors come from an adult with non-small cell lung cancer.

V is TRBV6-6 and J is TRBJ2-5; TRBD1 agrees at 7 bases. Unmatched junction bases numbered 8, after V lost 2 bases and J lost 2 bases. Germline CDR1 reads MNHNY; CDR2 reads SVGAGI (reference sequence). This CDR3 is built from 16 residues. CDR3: CASSYGQQGLQETQYF. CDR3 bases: TGTGCCAGCAGTTACGGCCAACAGGGGCTACAAGAGACCCAGTACTTC.

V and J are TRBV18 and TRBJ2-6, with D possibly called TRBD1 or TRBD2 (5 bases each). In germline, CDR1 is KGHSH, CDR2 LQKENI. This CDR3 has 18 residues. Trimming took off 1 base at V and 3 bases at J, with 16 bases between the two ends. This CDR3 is CASSPRAGTLSGANVLTF. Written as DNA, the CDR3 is TGTGCCAGCTCACCACGGGCAGGGACGCTGAGTGGGGCCAACGTCCTGACTTTC.

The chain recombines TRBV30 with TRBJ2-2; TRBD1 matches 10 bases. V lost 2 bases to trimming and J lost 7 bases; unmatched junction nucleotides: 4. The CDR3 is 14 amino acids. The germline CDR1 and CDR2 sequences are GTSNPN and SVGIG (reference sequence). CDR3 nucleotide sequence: TGTGCCTGGAGTCGACAGGGGGCTGGCGGGGAGCTGTTTTTT. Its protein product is CAWSRQGAGGELFF.

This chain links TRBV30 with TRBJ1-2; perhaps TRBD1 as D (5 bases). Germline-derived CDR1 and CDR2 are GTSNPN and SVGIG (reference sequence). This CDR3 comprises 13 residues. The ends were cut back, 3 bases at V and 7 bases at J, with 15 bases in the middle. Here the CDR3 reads CAWRAGPGGGYTF. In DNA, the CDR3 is TGTGCCTGGAGGGCGGGCCCTGGGGGTGGCTACACCTTC.

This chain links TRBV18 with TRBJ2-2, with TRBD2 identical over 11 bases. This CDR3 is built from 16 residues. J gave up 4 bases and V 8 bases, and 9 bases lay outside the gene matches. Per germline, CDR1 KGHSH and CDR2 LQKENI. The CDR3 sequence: CASPVSSGRSTGELFF. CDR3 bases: TGTGCCAGCCCGGTTTCTAGCGGGAGGAGCACCGGGGAGCTGTTTTTT.

CDR3 nucleotide sequence: TGTGCCAGCAGCACCCCAGTGGGAGCCAAAAACATTCAGTACTTC. Protein: CASSTPVGAKNIQYF. J is TRBJ2-4 and V is TRBV9; D is undetermined. This CDR3 is 15 amino acids long. Germline loops: CDR1 SGDLS, CDR2 YYNGEE. Trimming took 4 bases from V and 0 from J, leaving 11 bases between them.

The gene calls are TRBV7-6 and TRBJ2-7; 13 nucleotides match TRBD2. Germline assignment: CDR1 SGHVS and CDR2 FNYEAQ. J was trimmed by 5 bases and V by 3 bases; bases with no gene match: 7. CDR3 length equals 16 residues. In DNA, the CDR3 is TGTGCCAGCAGCTTCACTAGCGGGAGGGGGGAAGACGAGCAGTACTTC. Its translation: CASSFTSGRGEDEQYF. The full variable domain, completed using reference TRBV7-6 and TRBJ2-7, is GAGVSQSPRYKVTKRGQDVALRCDPISGHVSLYWYRQALGQGPEFLTYFNYEAQQDKSGLPNDRFSAERPEGSISTLTIQRTEQRDSAMYRCASSFTSGRGEDEQYFGPGTRLTVT.

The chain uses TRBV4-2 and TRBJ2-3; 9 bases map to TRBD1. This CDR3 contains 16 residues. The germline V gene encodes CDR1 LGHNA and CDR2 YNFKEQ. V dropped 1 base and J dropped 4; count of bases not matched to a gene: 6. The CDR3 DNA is TGTGCCAGCAGCCAAGGTGGGGGACAGGGATCAGATACGCAGTATTTT. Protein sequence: CASSQGGGQGSDTQYF.

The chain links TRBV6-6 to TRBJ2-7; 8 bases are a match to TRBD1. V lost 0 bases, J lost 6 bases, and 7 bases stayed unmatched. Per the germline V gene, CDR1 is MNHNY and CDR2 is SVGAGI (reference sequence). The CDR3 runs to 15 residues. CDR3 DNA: TGTGCCAGCAGTTACTCCCCGGACAGGGACGGCGAGCAGTACTTC. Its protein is CASSYSPDRDGEQYF.

The CDR3: CAWSFPGQGVYEQYF. The CDR3 DNA sequence: TGTGCCTGGAGTTTCCCGGGACAGGGTGTCTACGAGCAGTACTTC. V usage is TRBV30 and J usage is TRBJ2-7, with 9 nucleotides matching TRBD1. J lost 3 bases, V lost 2 bases, and 8 bases had no gene match. Germline lookup yields CDR1 GTSNPN and CDR2 SVGIG (reference sequence). CDR3 size: 15 residues.

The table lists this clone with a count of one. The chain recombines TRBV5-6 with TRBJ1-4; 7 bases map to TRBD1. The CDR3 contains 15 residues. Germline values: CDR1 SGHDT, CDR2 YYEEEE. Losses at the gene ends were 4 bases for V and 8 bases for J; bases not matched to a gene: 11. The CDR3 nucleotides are TGTGCCAGCAGCGCCGTACATCAGGGGGAGGAAAAACTGTTTTTT. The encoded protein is CASSAVHQGEEKLFF. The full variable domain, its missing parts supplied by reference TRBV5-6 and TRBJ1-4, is DAGVTQSPTHLIKTRGQQVTLRCSPKSGHDTVSWYQQALGQGPQFIFQYYEEEERQRGNFPDRFSGHQFPNYSSELNVNALLLGDSALYLCASSAVHQGEEKLFFGSGTQLSVL.

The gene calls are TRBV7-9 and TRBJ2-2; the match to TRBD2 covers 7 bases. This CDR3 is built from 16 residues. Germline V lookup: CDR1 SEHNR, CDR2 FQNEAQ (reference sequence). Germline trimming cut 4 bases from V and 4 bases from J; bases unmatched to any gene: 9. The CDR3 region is CASSSPVGEGTGELFF. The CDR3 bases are TGTGCCAGCAGCTCTCCGGTGGGGGAGGGCACCGGGGAGCTGTTTTTT.

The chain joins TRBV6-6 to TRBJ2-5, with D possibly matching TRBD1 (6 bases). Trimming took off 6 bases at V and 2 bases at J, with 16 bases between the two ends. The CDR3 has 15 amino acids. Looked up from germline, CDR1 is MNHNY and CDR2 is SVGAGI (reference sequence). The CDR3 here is CASSPQGVSQETQYF. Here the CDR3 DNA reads TGTGCCAGCAGCCCACAGGGTGTCTCACAAGAGACCCAGTACTTC.

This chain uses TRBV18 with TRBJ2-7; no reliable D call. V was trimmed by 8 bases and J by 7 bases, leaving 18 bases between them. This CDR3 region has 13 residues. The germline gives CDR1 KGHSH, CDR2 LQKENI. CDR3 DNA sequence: TGTGCCAGCCGAGACTCCGTCCATGGGGAGCAGTACTTC. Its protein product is CASRDSVHGEQYF.

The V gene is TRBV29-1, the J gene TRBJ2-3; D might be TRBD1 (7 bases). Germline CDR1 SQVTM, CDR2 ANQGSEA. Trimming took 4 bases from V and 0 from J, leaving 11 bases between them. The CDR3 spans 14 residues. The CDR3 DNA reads TGCAGCGTTGTCCAGGGGGGAAGCACAGATACGCAGTATTTT. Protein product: CSVVQGGSTDTQYF.

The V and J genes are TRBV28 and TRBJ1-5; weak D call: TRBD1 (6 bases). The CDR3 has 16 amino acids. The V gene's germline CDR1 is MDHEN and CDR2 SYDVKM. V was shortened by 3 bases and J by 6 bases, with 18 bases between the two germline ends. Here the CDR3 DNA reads TGTGCCAGCAGTTTTAGTACCAGGGGAGAAACTCAGCCCCAGCATTTT. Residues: CASSFSTRGETQPQHF.

CDR3 loop: CATSREPQYEQYF. The CDR3 bases are TGTGCCACCAGCAGAGAGCCCCAGTACGAGCAGTACTTC. This chain joins TRBV15 and TRBJ2-7; D remains ambiguous. The V gene's germline CDR1 is LNHNV and CDR2 YYDKDF (reference sequence). Trimming took off 0 bases at V and 4 bases at J, with 7 bases between the two ends. CDR3 size: 13 residues.

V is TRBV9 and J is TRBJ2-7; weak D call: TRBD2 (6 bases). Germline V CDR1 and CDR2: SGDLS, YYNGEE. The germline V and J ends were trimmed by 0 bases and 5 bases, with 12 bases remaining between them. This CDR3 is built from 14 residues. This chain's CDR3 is CASSVEAGSHEQYF. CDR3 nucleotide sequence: TGTGCCAGCAGCGTAGAGGCGGGAAGCCACGAGCAGTACTTC.

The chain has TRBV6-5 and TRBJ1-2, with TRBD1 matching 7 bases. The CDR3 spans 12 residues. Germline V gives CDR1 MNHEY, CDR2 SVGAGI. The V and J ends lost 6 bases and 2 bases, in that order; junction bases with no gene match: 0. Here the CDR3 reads CASRGQNYGYTF. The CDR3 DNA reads TGTGCCAGCAGGGGACAGAACTATGGCTACACCTTC.

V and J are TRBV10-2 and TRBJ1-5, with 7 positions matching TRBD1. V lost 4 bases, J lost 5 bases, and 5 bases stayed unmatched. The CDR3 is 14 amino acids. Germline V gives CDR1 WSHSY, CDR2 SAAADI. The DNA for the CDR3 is TGCGCCAGCAGTGGACAGGGATTCGATCAGCCCCAGCATTTT. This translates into CASSGQGFDQPQHF.

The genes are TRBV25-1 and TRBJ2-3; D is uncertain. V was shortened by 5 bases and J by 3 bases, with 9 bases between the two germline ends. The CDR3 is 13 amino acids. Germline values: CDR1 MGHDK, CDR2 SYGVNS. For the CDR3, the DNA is TGTGCCAGCAGTCTACCAGCAACAGATACGCAGTATTTT. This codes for CASSLPATDTQYF.

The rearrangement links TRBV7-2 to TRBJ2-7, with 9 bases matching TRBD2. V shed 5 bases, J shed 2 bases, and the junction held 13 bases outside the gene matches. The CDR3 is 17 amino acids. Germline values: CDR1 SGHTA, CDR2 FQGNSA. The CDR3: CASSPHRLAEPPYEQYF. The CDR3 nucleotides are TGTGCCAGCAGCCCCCATAGACTAGCGGAACCCCCCTACGAGCAGTACTTC.

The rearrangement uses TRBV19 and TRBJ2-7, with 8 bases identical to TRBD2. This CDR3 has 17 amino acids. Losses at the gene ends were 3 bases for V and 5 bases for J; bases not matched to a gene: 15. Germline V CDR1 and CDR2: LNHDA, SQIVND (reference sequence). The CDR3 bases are TGTGCCAGTAGTATTCGCGCTAGCGGGCTGGGAGGCCACGAGCAGTACTTC. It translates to CASSIRASGLGGHEQYF.

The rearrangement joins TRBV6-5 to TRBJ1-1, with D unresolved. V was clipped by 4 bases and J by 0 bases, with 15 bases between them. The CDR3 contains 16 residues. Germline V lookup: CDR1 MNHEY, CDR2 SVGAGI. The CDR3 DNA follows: TGTGCCAGCAGTTTCAAGATGATCGAGATGAACACTGAAGCTTTCTTT. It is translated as CASSFKMIEMNTEAFF.

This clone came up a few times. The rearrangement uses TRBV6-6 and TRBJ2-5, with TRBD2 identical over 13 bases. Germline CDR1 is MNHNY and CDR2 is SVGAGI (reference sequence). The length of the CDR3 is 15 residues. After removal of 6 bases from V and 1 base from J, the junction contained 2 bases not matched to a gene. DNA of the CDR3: TGTGCCAGCAGCACTAGCGGGAGGGGCCAAGAGACCCAGTACTTC. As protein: CASSTSGRGQETQYF.

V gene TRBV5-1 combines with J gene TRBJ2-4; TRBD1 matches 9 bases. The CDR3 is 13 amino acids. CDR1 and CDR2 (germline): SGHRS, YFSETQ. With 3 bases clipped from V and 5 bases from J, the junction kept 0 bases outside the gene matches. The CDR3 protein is CASSWTGENIQYF. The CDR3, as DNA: TGCGCCAGCAGCTGGACAGGGGAAAACATTCAGTACTTC.